Below, one TCR beta chain is given with its context. Antigen: not known. Germline assignment: CDR1 KGHSH and CDR2 LQKENI. The length of the CDR3 is 14 residues. TCRdb processed the 5' RACE reads again and assigns one entry to each CDR3 protein, with no DNA. The sample table sets out some 150,000 distinct CDR3 sequences. The entry originates in a study of T cells expressing NK-cell markers. Study outcomes and limitations: Clones of NKG2C+ T cells that had expanded were of unclear HCMV specificity. Several donors likewise had their CD3+CD56-NKG2C+ fraction led by these clonotypes. About six donors showed dominant NKG2C+ clonotypes comprising roughly 1.0-7.5% of their CD8+ T cells.

The rearrangement joins TRBV18 to TRBJ2-5. This TCR was recovered from a woman between 50 and 59 years old in good health. Sequencing was performed on blood T cells: a sorted CD56 or NKG2C T cell subset, CD4+ or CD8+ T cells, or bulk PBMC T cells (not recorded which). The CDR3 sequence is CASSPWAAEETQYF.